This T cell receptor (beta chain) was found in a study of OX40 agonist ivuxolimab in advanced cancers. Study as a whole: The dose-escalation cohort had hepatocellular carcinoma, melanoma, renal cell or head and neck cancer. There were three patients with partial responses, one having hepatocellular carcinoma and two cutaneous melanoma. Study-wide findings and caveats: At 0.1 to 3.0 mg/kg and by week 6, clonal expansion occurred in CD4+ and CD8+ blood T cells.

This clone was observed once. What it binds is not known. Drawing of blood for sampling happened at baseline, at cycle 4 day 1, and at cycle 7 day 1. The table came from immunoSEQ multiplex PCR; TCRdb's copy has only in-frame clones and leaves some out. This sample has fewer than 65,000 clones; around 84% occur once, and the top ten carry around 30%. The germline V gene encodes CDR1 SGHRS and CDR2 YFSETQ. CDR3 length equals 13 residues. Trimming pared 0 bases from V and 6 bases from J, leaving 9 bases between. The TCR comes from an adult with an advanced solid tumor such as melanoma, head and neck, liver or kidney cancer. The material was CD4+ or CD8+ T cells sorted from blood, obtained in a trial of the OX40 agonist ivuxolimab. V usage is TRBV5-1 and J usage is TRBJ1-2; D ambiguous. DNA of the CDR3: TGCGCCAGCAGCTTGGCAGGACTTGATGGCTACACCTTC. This gives the protein CASSLAGLDGYTF.